One sample yielded the 14 T cell receptor beta chains listed below, sequenced in a study of T cells in Graves' hyperthyroidism and ophthalmopathy. Authors of the study amplified TCR beta CDR3 regions from RNA transcripts. First-round RT-PCR targeting the TCR CDR3 was performed with the HTBI primer set. From the multiplex PCR reads, TCRdb called clonotypes with MiXCR, one entry per CDR3 protein. The table has about 380,000 distinct CDR3 sequences, 15% to 20% seen once. The sequencing sample was made of blood. These receptors were taken from a man between 18 and 35 years old with Graves' ophthalmopathy.

This clonotype was seen at least ten times. The chain carries TRBV3-1 and TRBJ1-6, with a possible D match to TRBD1 (5 bases). CDR3 size: 14 residues. CDR1 and CDR2 from the germline V gene are LGHDT and YNNKEL (reference sequence). V was cut by 4 bases and J by 9 bases, with 13 bases left in between. Written as DNA, the CDR3 is TGTGCCAGCAGCCCTCAGGGAGCGAGTTCACCCCTCCACTTT. Its protein is CASSPQGASSPLHF.

This clonotype occurred a few times. The chain combines TRBV10-1 with TRBJ1-1, with D unclear. V lost 5 bases and J 11 bases, leaving 21 bases between the germline ends. This CDR3 has 14 residues. CDR1 is WNHNN and CDR2 is SYGVQD in the germline V gene (reference sequence). CDR3 nucleotide sequence: TGCGCCAGCAGTTTCTCCCCCGAAGGGTGGAACGCTTTCTTT. Protein product: CASSFSPEGWNAFF.

The chain has TRBV18 and TRBJ2-3; TRBD1 matches at 8 bases. V shed 3 bases and J 2 bases; nucleotides not matched to a gene: 4. This CDR3 comprises 15 residues. Germline V gene sequence: CDR1 KGHSH, CDR2 LQKENI. The CDR3 is CASSPDRGHTDTQYF. The CDR3 DNA follows: TGTGCCAGCTCACCCGACAGGGGACACACAGATACGCAGTATTTT.

This clonotype came up a few times. The chain is built from TRBV6-1 and TRBJ1-4, with D unclear. The CDR3 totals 17 residues. The V gene lost 3 bases and the J gene lost 6 bases, with 20 bases spanning the gap. The germline V gene encodes CDR1 MNHNS and CDR2 SASEGT. In nucleotides, the CDR3 is TGTGCCAGCAGTGATAGATATGAGGAGCCCTTGGATGAAAAACTGTTTTTT. Translated, it gives CASSDRYEEPLDEKLFF.

This clonotype was detected many times. J is TRBJ1-4 and V is TRBV29-1; 8 positions match TRBD1. This CDR3 contains 13 residues. V dropped 5 bases and J dropped 8; count of bases not matched to a gene: 7. Germline CDR1 is SQVTM and CDR2 is ANQGSEA. The CDR3 bases are TGCAGCGTTTTCGGACAGGGTCGAGAAAAACTGTTTTTT. Protein: CSVFGQGREKLFF.

This clonotype was seen many times. The rearrangement links TRBV7-6 to TRBJ2-7; D gene unclear. The germline CDR1 and CDR2 sequences are SGHVS and FNYEAQ. This CDR3 spans 14 amino acids. Between the trimmed V and J ends, which lost 5 bases and 5 bases, there was a span of 16 bases. The DNA for the CDR3 is TGTGCCAGCAGCCCTACCGGGCAGGCCCACGAGCAGTACTTC. Its translation is CASSPTGQAHEQYF.

This clonotype was observed many times. The V call is TRBV2, the J call TRBJ1-2, with 9 bases that match TRBD1. After removal of 7 bases from V and 9 bases from J, the junction contained 6 bases not matched to a gene. Germline V CDR1 and CDR2: SNHLY, FYNNEI. The CDR3 sequence is 12 residues long. The CDR3: CASTPGQGRYTF. DNA of the CDR3: TGTGCCAGCACCCCGGGACAGGGTCGCTACACCTTC.

The chain is built from TRBV27 and TRBJ2-2, with a possible D match to TRBD2 (6 bases). This CDR3 comprises 15 residues. Germline V CDR1 and CDR2: MNHEY, SMNVEV (reference sequence). The V end was cut by 5 bases, the J end by 1 base, with 11 bases between. The CDR3 DNA reads as TGTGCCAGCAGTATCGGGACTCAGAACACCGGGGAGCTGTTTTTT. The encoded protein is CASSIGTQNTGELFF.

This clonotype was seen ten or more times. A clone one base away is much larger, so this may be a read error. This sequence joins TRBV12-3 or TRBV12-4 and TRBJ2-3, with a tentative D call TRBD2 (6 bases). V was trimmed by 2 bases and J by 5 bases, leaving 8 bases between them. This CDR3 spans 13 amino acids. CDR3 in amino acids: CASSLLARDTQYF. The CDR3 DNA is TGTGCCAGCAGTTTACTAGCGAGAGATACGCAGTATTTT.

This clonotype has ten or more counts. The chain joins TRBV7-2 to TRBJ2-7; 9 bases agree with TRBD1. There are 14 residues in the CDR3. Germline-derived CDR1 and CDR2 are SGHTA and FQGNSA. The ends lost 4 bases at V and 3 bases at J; junction bases unmatched: 4. The CDR3 region is CASSSTGGLYEQYF. In nucleotides, the CDR3 is TGTGCCAGCAGCTCGACAGGGGGTCTCTACGAGCAGTACTTC.

This clonotype was seen more than once but under ten times. The genes are TRBV28 and TRBJ2-2, with D possibly matching TRBD2 (7 bases). CDR1 MDHEN and CDR2 SYDVKM come from the germline V gene. The CDR3 covers 16 residues. Trimming removed 6 bases from V and 3 bases from J, with 17 bases in between. The CDR3 is CASSGGGAGDTGELFF. The CDR3 coding sequence is TGTGCCAGCAGCGGAGGGGGGGCGGGAGACACCGGGGAGCTGTTTTTT.

This chain joins TRBV10-3 and TRBJ1-5; TRBD1 might be the D (6 bases). This CDR3 has 17 residues. Germline CDR1 is ENHRY and CDR2 is SYGVKD. The germline V and J ends were trimmed by 3 bases and 0 bases, with 15 bases remaining between them. The CDR3 nucleotides read TGTGCCATCAGTGAAAGAGGGGGACGAGCTAGCAATCAGCCCCAGCATTTT. This encodes CAISERGGRASNQPQHF.

J is TRBJ1-4 and V is TRBV10-3; maybe TRBD1 (5 bases). The CDR3 sequence is 12 residues long. The V and J ends lost 4 bases and 10 bases respectively, with 10 bases between them. In germline, CDR1 is ENHRY, CDR2 SYGVKD. CDR3 region: CAISALGVKLFF. The DNA for the CDR3 is TGTGCCATCAGTGCGTTGGGGGTAAAACTGTTTTTT.

V usage is TRBV2 and J usage is TRBJ1-1; D possibly corresponds to TRBD1 (6 bases). The V end was cut by 3 bases, the J end by 7 bases, with 15 bases between. CDR3 length: 14 amino acids. Per germline, CDR1 SNHLY and CDR2 FYNNEI. In DNA form, the CDR3 reads TGTGCCAGCAGTGAGGGGGACTGGGGGCTTGAAGCTTTCTTT. As protein: CASSEGDWGLEAFF.